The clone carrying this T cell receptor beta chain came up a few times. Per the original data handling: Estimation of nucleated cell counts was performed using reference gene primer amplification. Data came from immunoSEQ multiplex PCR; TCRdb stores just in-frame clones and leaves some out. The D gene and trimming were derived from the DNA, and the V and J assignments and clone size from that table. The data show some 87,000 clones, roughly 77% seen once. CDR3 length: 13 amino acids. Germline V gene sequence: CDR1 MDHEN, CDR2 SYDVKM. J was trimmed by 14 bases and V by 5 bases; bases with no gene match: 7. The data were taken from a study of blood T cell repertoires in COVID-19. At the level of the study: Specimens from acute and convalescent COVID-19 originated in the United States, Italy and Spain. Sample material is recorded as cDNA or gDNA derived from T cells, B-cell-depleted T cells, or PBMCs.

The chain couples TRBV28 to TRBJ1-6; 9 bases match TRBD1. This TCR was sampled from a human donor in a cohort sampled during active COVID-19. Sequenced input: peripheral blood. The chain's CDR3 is CASSPADRGSLHF. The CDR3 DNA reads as TGTGCCAGCAGTCCTGCGGACAGGGGATCCCTCCACTTT.